Below are 13 T cell receptor beta chains sequenced from a single sample in a study of shared clonotypes between healthy human individuals. Repertoires were generated with immunoSEQ multiplex PCR, while TCRdb's copy carries only in-frame clones and drops some. The sample records about 600,000 clones, roughly 97% being singletons. The sequenced sample was naive CD4+ T cells sorted from blood. Subset of the sample: CD45RA+ positively selected. These receptors were obtained from a woman aged 25-40 years in good health.

In DNA form, the CDR3 reads TGTGCCAGCAGTCAGACCAGCAATCAGCCCCAGCATTTT. It translates to CASSQTSNQPQHF. The rearrangement joins TRBV2 to TRBJ1-5, with no clear D. The CDR3 length is 13 residues. Per the germline V gene, CDR1 is SNHLY and CDR2 is FYNNEI. V shed 5 bases and J shed 1 base, with 6 bases lying between them. Full variable domain (outside the CDR3, taken from reference TRBV2 and TRBJ1-5): EPEVTQTPSHQVTQMGQEVILRCVPISNHLYFYWYRQILGQKVEFLVSFYNNEISEKSEIFDDQFSVERPDGSNFTLKIRSTKLEDSAMYFCASSQTSNQPQHFGDGTRLSIL.

V gene TRBV4-1 combines with J gene TRBJ2-5; 13 bases map to TRBD2. Matching the DNA end better, TRBJ2-7 makes the J call doubtful. CDR3 length: 19 residues. Germline CDR1 MGHRA, CDR2 YSYEKL. CDR3 DNA sequence: TGCGCCAGCAGCCAAGAAGTCCTTACACCGGGACTAGCGGGATACGAGCAGTACTTC. The encoded protein is CASSQEVLTPGLAGYEQYF.

This chain connects TRBV5-1 to TRBJ2-1; no firm D call. V was shortened by 5 bases and J by 0 bases, with 12 bases between the two germline ends. CDR3 length: 15 residues. Germline CDR1 SGHRS, CDR2 YFSETQ. The CDR3 DNA reads as TGCGCCAGCAGGCAGATTACCAGCTCCTACAATGAGCAGTTCTTC. Translated, it gives CASRQITSSYNEQFF.

The V and J genes are TRBV5-1 and TRBJ2-3, with 9 bases fitting TRBD2. The CDR3 loop spans 14 amino acids. V lost 7 bases to trimming and J lost 3 bases; unmatched junction nucleotides: 6. From germline, CDR1 is SGHRS and CDR2 YFSETQ. CDR3 in DNA: TGCGCCAGCCGGTCTAGCGGGAAAACAGATACGCAGTATTTT. Protein product: CASRSSGKTDTQYF.

The rearrangement links TRBV28 to TRBJ2-7, with D possibly TRBD2 on 5 matching bases. Germline V gene sequence: CDR1 MDHEN, CDR2 SYDVKM. The CDR3 runs to 14 residues. The V gene lost 2 bases and the J gene lost 5 bases, with 13 bases spanning the gap. CDR3 sequence (DNA): TGTGCCAGCAGTTTAGCCCCTAGCCCCCACGAGCAGTACTTC. Translation gives CASSLAPSPHEQYF. The full variable domain, rest sourced from reference TRBV28 and TRBJ2-7, is DVKVTQSSRYLVKRTGEKVFLECVQDMDHENMFWYRQDPGLGLRLIYFSYDVKMKEKGDIPEGYSVSREKKERFSLILESASTNQTSMYLCASSLAPSPHEQYFGPGTRLTVT.

The V and J genes are TRBV6-5 and TRBJ2-6, with D maybe TRBD1 (6 bases). Germline V lookup: CDR1 MNHEY, CDR2 SVGAGI. V was trimmed by 9 bases and J by 3 bases, leaving 15 bases between them. The CDR3 covers 15 residues. The CDR3 loop reads CASSGWGLGANVLTF. The DNA for the CDR3 is TGTGCCAGTTCGGGGTGGGGGCTTGGGGCCAACGTCCTGACTTTC.

The CDR3 protein is CASSFMTSGADTQYF. The CDR3 DNA follows: TGTGCCAGCAGCTTCATGACTAGCGGAGCAGATACGCAGTATTTT. The chain recombines TRBV7-9 with TRBJ2-3; 9 bases fit TRBD2. With 3 bases clipped from V and 4 bases from J, the junction kept 5 bases outside the gene matches. Germline CDR1 reads SEHNR; CDR2 reads FQNEAQ (reference sequence). The CDR3 totals 15 residues.

The chain is built from TRBV27 and TRBJ2-1; 12 bases are a match to TRBD2. The CDR3 length is 16 residues. Germline CDR1 and CDR2: MNHEY and SMNVEV (reference sequence). V was clipped by 6 bases and J by 7 bases; unmatched bases: 10. CDR3 sequence reads: CASSTPGLAGRNEQFF. The CDR3 bases are TGTGCCAGCAGCACCCCCGGACTAGCGGGAAGGAATGAGCAGTTCTTC.

This rearrangement joins TRBV9 to TRBJ2-1; 8 bases line up with TRBD2. V lost 0 bases and J lost 2; bases outside the gene matches: 4. This CDR3 has 16 residues. Germline CDR1 and CDR2: SGDLS and YYNGEE. CDR3 loop: CASSVAGTSPYNEQFF. The DNA for the CDR3 is TGTGCCAGCAGCGTAGCCGGGACTAGTCCCTACAATGAGCAGTTCTTC.

This chain links TRBV2 with TRBJ2-2; unclear D gene. V lost 4 bases and J 0 bases, leaving 6 bases between the germline ends. The CDR3 loop spans 14 amino acids. Looked up from germline, CDR1 is SNHLY and CDR2 is FYNNEI. This chain's CDR3 is CASSAGPNTGELFF. The CDR3, as DNA: TGTGCCAGCAGTGCCGGACCGAACACCGGGGAGCTGTTTTTT.

The chain couples TRBV7-9 to TRBJ2-2, with a possible D match to TRBD2 (5 bases). V lost 4 bases to trimming and J lost 6 bases, with 15 bases between them. This CDR3 is built from 15 residues. Germline V lookup: CDR1 SEHNR, CDR2 FQNEAQ (reference sequence). The CDR3 nucleotides are TGTGCCAGCAGCTGGGGAACTAGGGCGGCCGGGGAGCTGTTTTTT. As protein: CASSWGTRAAGELFF. The full variable domain, its missing parts supplied by reference TRBV7-9 and TRBJ2-2, is DTGVSQNPRHKITKRGQNVTFRCDPISEHNRLYWYRQTLGQGPEFLTYFQNEAQLEKSRLLSDRFSAERPKGSFSTLEIQRTEQGDSAMYLCASSWGTRAAGELFFGEGSRLTVL.

This rearrangement joins TRBV28 to TRBJ2-1, with 14 bases fitting TRBD2. The trim removed 5 bases at V and 7 bases at J, leaving 13 bases unmatched. In germline, CDR1 is MDHEN, CDR2 SYDVKM. The CDR3 contains 18 residues. CDR3 sequence: CASSPILGTSGSQNEQFF. DNA for the CDR3: TGTGCCAGCAGTCCGATCCTCGGGACTAGCGGGAGCCAGAATGAGCAGTTCTTC.

J is TRBJ2-1 and V is TRBV28; D is perhaps TRBD2 (6 bases). Germline CDR1 MDHEN, CDR2 SYDVKM. CDR3 length: 13 amino acids. Trimming took off 5 bases at V and 7 bases at J, with 12 bases between the two ends. CDR3 loop: CASSLTSSNEQFF. DNA of the CDR3: TGTGCCAGCAGTCTGACTAGTAGTAATGAGCAGTTCTTC.